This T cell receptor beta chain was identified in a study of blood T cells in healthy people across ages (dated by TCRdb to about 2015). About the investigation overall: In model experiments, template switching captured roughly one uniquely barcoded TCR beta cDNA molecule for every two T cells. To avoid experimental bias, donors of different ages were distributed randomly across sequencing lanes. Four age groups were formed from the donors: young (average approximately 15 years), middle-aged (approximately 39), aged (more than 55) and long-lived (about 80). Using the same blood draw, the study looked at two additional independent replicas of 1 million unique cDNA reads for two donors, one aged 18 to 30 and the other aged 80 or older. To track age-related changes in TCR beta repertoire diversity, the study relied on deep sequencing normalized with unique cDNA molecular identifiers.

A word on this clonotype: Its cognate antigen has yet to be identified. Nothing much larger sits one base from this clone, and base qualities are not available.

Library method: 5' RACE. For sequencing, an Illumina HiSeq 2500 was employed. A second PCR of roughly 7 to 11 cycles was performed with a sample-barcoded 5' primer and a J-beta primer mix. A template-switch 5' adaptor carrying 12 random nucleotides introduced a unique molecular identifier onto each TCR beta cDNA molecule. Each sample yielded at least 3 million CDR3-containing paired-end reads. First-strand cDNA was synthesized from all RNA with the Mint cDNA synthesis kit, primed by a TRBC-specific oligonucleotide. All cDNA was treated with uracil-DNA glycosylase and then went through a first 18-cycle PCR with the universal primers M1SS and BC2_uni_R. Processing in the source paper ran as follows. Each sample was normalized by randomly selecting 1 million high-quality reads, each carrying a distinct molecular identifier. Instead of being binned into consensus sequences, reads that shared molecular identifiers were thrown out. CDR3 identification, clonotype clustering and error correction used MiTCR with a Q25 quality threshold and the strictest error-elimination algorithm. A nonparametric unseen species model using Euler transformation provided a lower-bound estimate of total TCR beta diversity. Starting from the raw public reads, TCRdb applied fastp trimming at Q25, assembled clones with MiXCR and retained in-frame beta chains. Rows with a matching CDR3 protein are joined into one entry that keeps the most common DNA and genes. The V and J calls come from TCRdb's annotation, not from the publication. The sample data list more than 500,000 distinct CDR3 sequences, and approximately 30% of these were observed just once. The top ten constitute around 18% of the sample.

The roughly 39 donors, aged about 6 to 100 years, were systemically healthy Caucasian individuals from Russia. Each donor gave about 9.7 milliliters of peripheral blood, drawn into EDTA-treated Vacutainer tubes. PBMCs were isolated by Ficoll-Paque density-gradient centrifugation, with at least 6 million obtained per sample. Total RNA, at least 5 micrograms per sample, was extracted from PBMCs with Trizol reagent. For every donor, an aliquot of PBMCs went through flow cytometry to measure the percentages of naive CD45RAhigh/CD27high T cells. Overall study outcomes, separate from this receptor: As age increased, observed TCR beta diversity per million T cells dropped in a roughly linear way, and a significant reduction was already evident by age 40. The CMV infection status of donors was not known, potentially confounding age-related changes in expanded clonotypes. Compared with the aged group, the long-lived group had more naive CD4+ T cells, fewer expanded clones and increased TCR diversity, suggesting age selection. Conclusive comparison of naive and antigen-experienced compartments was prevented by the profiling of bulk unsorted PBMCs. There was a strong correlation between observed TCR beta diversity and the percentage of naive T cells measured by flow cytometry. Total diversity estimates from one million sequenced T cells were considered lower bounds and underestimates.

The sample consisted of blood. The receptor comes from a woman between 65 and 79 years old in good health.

The CDR3 amino acid sequence is: CSAPGGRGYTF. The bases read TGCAGTGCCCCCGGGGGGCGCGGCTACACCTTC. The chain couples TRBV20-1 to TRBJ1-2; D gene: possibly TRBD1, on 6 matching bases. The V and J ends are trimmed by 6 bases and 8 bases, leaving 13 bases between them. The CDR3, cysteine through phenylalanine, is 11 amino acids long. Only CDR3 DNA is held: 33 bases, read in frame from base 1. Taken from the germline V gene (reference sequence), the CDR1 and CDR2 loops are DFQATT and SNEGSKA.